This T cell receptor beta chain was recorded in a study of T cells in Graves' hyperthyroidism and ophthalmopathy. Out of approximately 10 ml of fresh peripheral blood came the PBMCs. This CDR3 has 15 residues. CDR1 is DFQATT and CDR2 is SNEGSKA in the germline V gene (reference sequence). Trimming took 6 bases from V and 3 from J; bases not matched to a gene: 7. TCR beta CDR3 sequences were amplified from RNA transcripts. With the HTBI primer set, the TCR CDR3 went through a first round of RT-PCR. TCRdb re-derived calls from the multiplex PCR reads in MiXCR, one entry per CDR3 protein. The sample includes around 570,000 distinct CDR3 sequences, just under 20% of them seen just once. Overall study findings and caveats: Before onset, by a median of about six months, the model predicted ophthalmopathy.

As to this clonotype: Its antigen remains unidentified.

The chain couples TRBV20-1 to TRBJ2-3, with 12 bases identical to TRBD2. This TCR came from a man in his forties with Graves' ophthalmopathy. The sample comprised blood. The CDR3 DNA reads TGCAGTGCCCTGGCCGGGACTAGCGGGACAGATACGCAGTATTTT. This codes for CSALAGTSGTDTQYF.